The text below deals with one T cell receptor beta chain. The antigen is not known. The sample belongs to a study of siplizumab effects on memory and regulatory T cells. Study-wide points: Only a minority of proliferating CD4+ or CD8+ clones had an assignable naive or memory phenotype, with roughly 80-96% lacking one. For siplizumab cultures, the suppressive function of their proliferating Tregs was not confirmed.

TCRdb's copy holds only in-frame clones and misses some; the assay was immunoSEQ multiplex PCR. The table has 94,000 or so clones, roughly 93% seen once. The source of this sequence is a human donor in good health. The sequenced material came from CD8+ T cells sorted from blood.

CDR3 amino acids: CAKAAGDEQFF. The CDR3 DNA reads TGTGCCAAGGCTGCGGGGGATGAGCAGTTCTTC. The chain carries TRBV7-9 and TRBJ2-1; TRBD2 aligns across 7 bases. Germline CDR1 SEHNR, CDR2 FQNEAQ (reference sequence). The CDR3 consists of 11 residues. After removal of 10 bases from V and 8 bases from J, the junction contained 5 bases not matched to a gene.